This T cell receptor beta chain stems from a study of cytomegalovirus exposure and HLA in healthy donors. Primers included in the PCR were 60 Vbeta and 13 Jbeta primers. Libraries were prepared by immunoSEQ multiplex PCR; TCRdb keeps only in-frame clonotypes and omits some of them. The sample yields tens of thousands of clones, around 50% seen once. Per germline, CDR1 MNHEY and CDR2 SVGAGI. The V gene lost 4 bases and the J gene lost 1 base, with 16 bases spanning the gap. This CDR3 comprises 16 residues. Notes on the study in general: CMV antigen specificity of three CMV-associated chains was confirmed in vitro. Later analysis revealed greater clonal expansion in HLA-associated TCR beta chains than in equally common others. Accurate predictions that matched the HLA-A and HLA-B alleles of most subjects were reportedly made from TCR beta sequences.

This clone came up a few times. What it binds is unknown. What was sequenced was PBMCs. The clonotype originates from a human donor in good health. The gene calls are TRBV6-5 and TRBJ1-1; D unresolved. CDR3: CASSLVGLEANTEAFF. The CDR3 DNA follows: TGTGCCAGCAGTTTGGTGGGATTGGAGGCGAACACTGAAGCTTTCTTT.